Shown below are 9 T cell receptor beta chains from a single sample sequenced in a study. The sorted Tregs were CD4+CD25+CD127-/low cells. MiXCR, run by TCRdb on the 5' RACE reads, gives a single entry per CDR3 protein. The repertoire includes about 43,000 distinct CDR3 sequences, around a fifth of them detected once, and around 4.5% sits in the top ten. Specimen: Tregs sorted from a lymph node. These receptors came from a female donor with breast cancer.

This clonotype came up many times. The V call is TRBV7-2, the J call TRBJ2-7; TRBD2 matches at 10 bases. V dropped 1 base and J dropped 3; count of bases not matched to a gene: 6. In germline, CDR1 is SGHTA, CDR2 FQGNSA. The CDR3 is 16 residues long. The CDR3 nucleotides are TGTGCCAGCAGCTTAGGGCCCGGGACTAGCGTCTACGAGCAGTACTTC. Amino acids: CASSLGPGTSVYEQYF. The variable domain in full, completed from reference TRBV7-2 and TRBJ2-7, reads GAGVSQSPSNKVTEKGKDVELRCDPISGHTALYWYRQSLGQGLEFLIYFQGNSAPDKSGLPSDRFSAERTGGSVSTLTIQRTQQEDSAVYLCASSLGPGTSVYEQYFGPGTRLTVT.

With respect to this clonotype: A read error may explain this, as a much larger clone is one base away. The genes are TRBV7-3 and TRBJ2-7; TRBD2 agrees at 8 bases. This CDR3 spans 15 amino acids. The germline V gene has CDR1 SGHTA and CDR2 FQGTGA. The CDR3 region has the DNA TGTGCCGGCAGCCCCTCCAGCGGGAGCACAAACGAGCAGTACTTC. Its translation: CAGSPSSGSTNEQYF.

The V and J genes are TRBV12-3 or TRBV12-4 and TRBJ1-1; D remains unclear. V gave up 7 bases and J gave up 4 bases, with 7 bases separating them. There are 11 residues in the CDR3. As DNA, the CDR3 is TGTGCCAGCATCGGGTCCACTGAAGCTTTCTTT. This encodes CASIGSTEAFF.

Worth noting for this clonotype: A much bigger clone sits one base away, suggesting this may be a read error. The genes are TRBV6-6 and TRBJ2-1; TRBD2 matches 7 bases. Germline values: CDR1 MNHNY, CDR2 SVGAGI (reference sequence). The CDR3 has 16 residues. CDR3 residues: CASGYAPAGKHNEQFF. The CDR3 nucleotides read TGTGCCAGCGGTTACGCCCCAGCGGGGAAGCATAATGAGCAGTTCTTC.

This clonotype showed up many times. The genes are TRBV20-1 and TRBJ2-3, with a weak D call TRBD2 (5 bases). V gave up 3 bases and J gave up 2 bases, with 6 bases separating them. The CDR3 has 12 amino acids. CDR1 and CDR2 from the germline V gene are DFQATT and SNEGSKA (reference sequence). The CDR3 is CSASRDTDTQYF. The CDR3 DNA reads as TGCAGTGCTAGCCGGGACACAGATACGCAGTATTTT.

This clonotype was counted between two and nine times. The gene calls are TRBV28 and TRBJ2-7, with 7 bases matching TRBD1. V was clipped by 10 bases and J by 2 bases; unmatched bases: 14. This CDR3 is built from 15 residues. Per the germline V gene, CDR1 is MDHEN and CDR2 is SYDVKM. This chain's CDR3 is CATTTPGQITYEQYF. The CDR3 DNA follows: TGTGCCACCACAACACCGGGACAGATCACCTACGAGCAGTACTTC.

This chain links TRBV20-1 with TRBJ2-1; the D is unclear. CDR3 size: 15 residues. Deletions cut 4 bases from V and 2 bases from J, with 15 bases between. Germline V CDR1 and CDR2: DFQATT, SNEGSKA (reference sequence). The CDR3 nucleotides are TGCAGTGCTACGACTCATGCGGATGCCTACAATGAGCAGTTCTTC. This translates into CSATTHADAYNEQFF.

Ten or more counts support this clonotype. The CDR3 region has the DNA TGTGCCAGCAGTCAGGGACTAGCGGTGTCCTACGAGCAGTACTTC. Translated, it gives CASSQGLAVSYEQYF. V is TRBV12-3 or TRBV12-4 and J is TRBJ2-7, with 11 bases that match TRBD2. The V and J ends lost 5 bases and 1 base, in that order; junction bases with no gene match: 4. CDR3 length equals 15 residues.

With respect to this clonotype: A much larger clonotype is one base distant, so this may be a read error. The DNA for the CDR3 is TGTGCCAGCAGTGAGACCGGGGAGCTGTTGTTT. This encodes CASSETGELLF. The genes are TRBV12-3 or TRBV12-4 and TRBJ2-2; tentative D call: TRBD2 (5 bases). The CDR3 is 11 amino acids.